Shown below are 7 T cell receptor beta chains from a single sample sequenced in a study of cytomegalovirus exposure and HLA in healthy donors. TCRdb's table, derived via immunoSEQ multiplex PCR, lists solely in-frame clones and lacks some. This sample yields 150,000 to 200,000 clones, of which almost 85% are seen a single time; 10% to 13% belongs to the top ten. Sample: PBMCs. Every receptor here comes from a man aged 25 to 45 in good health and CMV-seropositive.

The gene calls are TRBV9 and TRBJ2-2; TRBD2 matches at 8 bases. Trimming at V came to 2 bases and at J to 5 bases, leaving 5 bases not matched to a gene. Germline CDR1 SGDLS, CDR2 YYNGEE. The CDR3 spans 15 residues. Here the CDR3 DNA reads TGTGCCAGCAGCGTTTCGGGGGGGCAAACCGGGGAGCTGTTTTTT. Its protein product is CASSVSGGQTGELFF.

The chain combines TRBV2 with TRBJ2-1; 11 nucleotides agree with TRBD2. The CDR3 has 17 amino acids. In germline, CDR1 is SNHLY, CDR2 FYNNEI. V lost 3 bases to trimming and J lost 6 bases; unmatched junction nucleotides: 10. CDR3 sequence: CASSDGRLAGGINEQFF. The CDR3 coding sequence is TGTGCCAGCAGTGATGGTCGGCTAGCGGGGGGAATCAATGAGCAGTTCTTC.

The chain carries TRBV6-5 and TRBJ1-2, with a weak D call TRBD1 (5 bases). This CDR3 comprises 13 residues. Trimming took 6 bases from V and 0 from J, leaving 8 bases between them. Germline V gene lookup returns CDR1 MNHEY and CDR2 SVGAGI. For the CDR3, the DNA is TGTGCCAGCAGCCCGACAGCTAACTATGGCTACACCTTC. The encoded protein is CASSPTANYGYTF.

This sequence joins TRBV30 and TRBJ2-3, with a possible D match to TRBD1 (6 bases). Between the trimmed V and J ends, which lost 0 bases and 0 bases, there was a span of 13 bases. The germline V gene encodes CDR1 GTSNPN and CDR2 SVGIG (reference sequence). This CDR3 comprises 16 residues. Written as DNA, the CDR3 is TGTGCCTGGAGTGTCTGGGGGCGACCCAGCACAGATACGCAGTATTTT. It codes for CAWSVWGRPSTDTQYF. Looking up the rest from reference TRBV30 and TRBJ2-3 gives the full variable domain: SQTIHQWPATLVQPVGSPLSLECTVEGTSNPNLYWYRQAAGRGLQLLFYSVGIGQISSEVPQNLSASRPQDRQFILSSKKLLLSDSGFYLCAWSVWGRPSTDTQYFGPGTRLTVL.

The CDR3 reads CASSLGVRQGSTEAFF. CDR3 in DNA: TGTGCCAGCAGCTTAGGGGTACGACAGGGGAGTACTGAAGCTTTCTTT. V is TRBV7-2 and J is TRBJ1-1; TRBD1 agrees at 8 bases. V shed 1 base and J 5 bases; nucleotides not matched to a gene: 9. Germline V gene sequence: CDR1 SGHTA, CDR2 FQGNSA. The CDR3 runs 16 residues. The full variable domain, in which reference TRBV7-2 and TRBJ1-1 provide the parts outside the CDR3, is GAGVSQSPSNKVTEKGKDVELRCDPISGHTALYWYRQSLGQGLEFLIYFQGNSAPDKSGLPSDRFSAERTGGSVSTLTIQRTQQEDSAVYLCASSLGVRQGSTEAFFGQGTRLTVV.

For the CDR3, the DNA is TGTGCCAGCAGTGAAGCGAGAAGCGGGAGAGGAAACATTCAGTACTTC. Its protein is CASSEARSGRGNIQYF. The chain couples TRBV6-1 to TRBJ2-4, with 8 bases that match TRBD2. Germline lookup yields CDR1 MNHNS and CDR2 SASEGT. The trim removed 0 bases at V and 6 bases at J, leaving 7 bases unmatched. CDR3 size: 16 residues.

CDR3: CASSTTQGKGNIQYF. The CDR3 region has the DNA TGTGCCAGCAGCACAACTCAGGGAAAGGGAAACATTCAGTACTTC. This sequence joins TRBV2 and TRBJ2-4, with a weak D call TRBD1 (5 bases). There are 15 residues in the CDR3. Germline CDR1 and CDR2: SNHLY and FYNNEI. V lost 6 bases, J lost 6 bases, and 18 bases lay in between.